This T cell receptor beta chain was recovered during a study of cytomegalovirus exposure and HLA in healthy donors. 60 Vbeta and 13 Jbeta primers were used in PCR. Profiling relied on immunoSEQ multiplex PCR, and the TCRdb table lists in-frame clones only, not all of them. The data contain more than 85,000 clones, about 77% of them singletons. This CDR3 region has 16 residues. Germline V gene sequence: CDR1 LNHDA, CDR2 SQIVND (reference sequence). Trimming removed 3 bases at V and 5 bases at J, with 16 bases between. The rearrangement uses TRBV19 and TRBJ1-4; a possible D gene is TRBD1 (5 bases). Sequencing input: PBMCs. The receptor comes from a woman in her forties or fifties in good health and CMV-seropositive. CDR3 region: CASSISDSQLNEKLFF. As DNA, the CDR3 is TGTGCCAGTAGTATCTCCGACAGCCAGCTGAATGAAAAACTGTTTTTT.